This note documents a single T cell receptor beta chain sequence. The source of the sample is a study of blood T cell repertoires in COVID-19. At the level of the study: Samples taken during acute and convalescent COVID-19 were collected in the United States, Italy and Spain. Nucleic acid was either cDNA or gDNA, and it came from T cells, B-cell-depleted T cells, or PBMCs.

CDR3 size: 17 residues. Germline-derived CDR1 and CDR2 are MGHRA and YSYEKL. V was clipped by 1 base and J by 2 bases; unmatched bases: 2. In the original analysis: Reference gene primer amplification gave nucleated cell count estimates. TCRdb's table, derived via immunoSEQ multiplex PCR, lists solely in-frame clones and lacks some. V and J calls and clone size are those listed in that table; D and trimming were worked out from the DNA. This table holds 200,000 to 300,000 clones, 70% to 90% found once. This receptor was obtained from a man aged 80 or over with acute or convalescent COVID-19. The J gene is TRBJ2-1, the V gene TRBV4-1; 13 positions agree with TRBD2. Input material: peripheral blood. The CDR3 DNA sequence: TGCGCCAGCAGCCAAGCGGGACTAGCGGGGACCTACAATGAGCAGTTCTTC. Protein sequence: CASSQAGLAGTYNEQFF.